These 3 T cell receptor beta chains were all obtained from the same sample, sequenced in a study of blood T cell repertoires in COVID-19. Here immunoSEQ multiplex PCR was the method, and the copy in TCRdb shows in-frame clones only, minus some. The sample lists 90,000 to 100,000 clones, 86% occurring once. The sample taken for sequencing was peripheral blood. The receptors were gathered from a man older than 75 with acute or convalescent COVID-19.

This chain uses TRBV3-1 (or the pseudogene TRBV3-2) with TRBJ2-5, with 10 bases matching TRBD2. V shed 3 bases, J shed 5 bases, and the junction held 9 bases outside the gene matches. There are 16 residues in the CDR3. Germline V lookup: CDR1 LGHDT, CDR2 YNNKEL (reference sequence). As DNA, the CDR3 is TGTGCCAGCAGCCAGGGACTAGCGCCTTCATCCGAGACCCAGTACTTC. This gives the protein CASSQGLAPSSETQYF.

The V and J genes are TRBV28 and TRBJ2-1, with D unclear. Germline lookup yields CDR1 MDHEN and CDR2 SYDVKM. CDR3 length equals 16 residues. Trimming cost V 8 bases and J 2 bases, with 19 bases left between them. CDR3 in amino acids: CASGISMRPTYNEQFF. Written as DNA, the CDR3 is TGTGCCAGCGGAATAAGTATGAGGCCCACCTACAATGAGCAGTTCTTC.

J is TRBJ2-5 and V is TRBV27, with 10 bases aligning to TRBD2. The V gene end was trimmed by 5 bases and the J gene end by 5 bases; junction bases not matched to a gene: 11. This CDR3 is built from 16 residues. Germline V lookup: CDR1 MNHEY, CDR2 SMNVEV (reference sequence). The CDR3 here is CASSQGGAGGPETQYF. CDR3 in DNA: TGTGCCAGCAGTCAAGGTGGAGCGGGAGGGCCGGAGACCCAGTACTTC.